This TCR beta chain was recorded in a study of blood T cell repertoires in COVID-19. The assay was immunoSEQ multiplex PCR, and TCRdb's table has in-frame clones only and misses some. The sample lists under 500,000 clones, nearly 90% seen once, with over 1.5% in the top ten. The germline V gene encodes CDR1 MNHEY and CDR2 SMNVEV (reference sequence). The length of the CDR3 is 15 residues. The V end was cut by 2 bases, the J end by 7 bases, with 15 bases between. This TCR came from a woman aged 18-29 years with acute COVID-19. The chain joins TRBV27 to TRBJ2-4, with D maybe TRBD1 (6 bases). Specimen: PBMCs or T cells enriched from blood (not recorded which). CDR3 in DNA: TGTGCCAGCAGTTTAGTGGCCCAGGGGAACAACATTCAGTACTTC. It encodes CASSLVAQGNNIQYF.